Each of the 30 T cell receptor beta chains below was sequenced from the same sample in a study of memory CD4+ T cells and cytomegalovirus serostatus (dated by TCRdb to between 2017 and 2020). Receptor libraries were prepared by the immunoSEQ multiplex PCR assay. TCRdb limited this immuneACCESS table to in-frame rearrangements with V and J called. A share of clones is missing; checked studies link under half to unresolved V genes, and the rest is unexplained. Recorded for this sample are under 55,000 clones; 80% to 90% of them occurred a single time. Roughly 2% of the sample is taken by the ten largest. A FACSAria II was used to sort memory CD4+ T cells, defined as single viable CD3+CD4+CD8-CD45RO+ cells. Sample: memory CD4+ T cells from blood. These receptors came from an adult in good health and CMV-seropositive.

V is TRBV18 and J is TRBJ1-4; D remains ambiguous. Germline CDR1 and CDR2: KGHSH and LQKENI. The germline V and J ends were trimmed by 0 bases and 8 bases, with 4 bases remaining between them. The CDR3 is made up of 12 amino acids. For the CDR3, the DNA is TGTGCCAGCTCACCACCGTGGGAAAAACTGTTTTTT. Its protein product is CASSPPWEKLFF.

V usage is TRBV9 and J usage is TRBJ2-7; maybe TRBD2 (5 bases). CDR1 and CDR2 (germline): SGDLS, YYNGEE. The CDR3 totals 15 residues. Trimming pared 2 bases from V and 1 base from J, leaving 13 bases between. CDR3 sequence reads: CASSVLPGGSYEQYF. In DNA form, the CDR3 reads TGTGCCAGCAGCGTCCTCCCCGGCGGGTCCTACGAGCAGTACTTC.

V usage is TRBV9 and J usage is TRBJ1-1; D is perhaps TRBD1 (5 bases). Germline loops: CDR1 SGDLS, CDR2 YYNGEE. The V end lost 2 bases, the J end lost 1 base, and 9 bases lay between the germline ends. This CDR3 region has 14 residues. This chain's CDR3 is CASSVDSRNTEAFF. As DNA, the CDR3 is TGTGCCAGCAGCGTCGACAGTCGGAACACTGAAGCTTTCTTT.

This chain connects TRBV10-3 to TRBJ2-1; possible D gene TRBD2, 5 bases. The CDR3 contains 11 residues. The V gene's germline CDR1 is ENHRY and CDR2 SYGVKD. V lost 11 bases and J 7 bases, leaving 12 bases between the germline ends. DNA for the CDR3: TGTGCCTCCGGGTCGGGGAATGAGCAGTTCTTC. Protein: CASGSGNEQFF.

The chain recombines TRBV15 with TRBJ2-3; tentatively, D is TRBD2 (6 bases). The CDR3 sequence is 17 residues long. Between the trimmed V and J ends, which lost 0 bases and 4 bases, there was a span of 17 bases. Germline-derived CDR1 and CDR2 are LNHNV and YYDKDF (reference sequence). CDR3 residues: CATSRDGLGGVADTQYF. CDR3 coding DNA: TGTGCCACCAGCAGAGATGGACTGGGGGGAGTCGCAGATACGCAGTATTTT.

This sequence joins TRBV15 and TRBJ1-3, with unresolved D. Looked up from germline, CDR1 is LNHNV and CDR2 is YYDKDF (reference sequence). This CDR3 is built from 15 residues. The V end lost 0 bases, the J end lost 2 bases, and 8 bases lay between the germline ends. CDR3 sequence: CATSRDRGAGNTIYF. The DNA for the CDR3 is TGTGCCACCAGCAGAGATCGCGGGGCTGGAAACACCATATATTTT.

The rearrangement joins TRBV6-5 to TRBJ1-4; TRBD1 aligns across 8 bases. Looked up from germline, CDR1 is MNHEY and CDR2 is SVGAGI. CDR3 length equals 15 residues. With 7 bases clipped from V and 3 bases from J, the junction kept 7 bases outside the gene matches. The CDR3 here is CASIKQGEANEKLFF. For the CDR3, the DNA is TGTGCCAGCATCAAACAGGGGGAGGCTAATGAAAAACTGTTTTTT.

This clone was observed a single time. The V call is TRBV10-1, the J call TRBJ1-5; the match to TRBD1 covers 8 bases. CDR3 length: 14 residues. Germline V gene sequence: CDR1 WNHNN, CDR2 SYGVQD (reference sequence). V trimming: 11 bases; J trimming: 2 bases; junction bases outside the gene matches: 8. CDR3 coding DNA: TGCGCCCGCGGCAGGGGGCGCGGCAATCAGCCCCAGCATTTT. Translation: CARGRGRGNQPQHF.

This chain joins TRBV11-2 and TRBJ1-6; D call uncertain. The V gene's germline CDR1 is SGHAT and CDR2 FQNNGV. The V gene lost 5 bases and the J gene lost 0 bases, with 14 bases spanning the gap. This CDR3 region has 17 residues. DNA of the CDR3: TGTGCCAGCAGCCGACGATTGGACCGCTCCTATAATTCACCCCTCCACTTT. Translated: CASSRRLDRSYNSPLHF.

This clone was detected once. V gene TRBV20-1 combines with J gene TRBJ2-7; 7 nucleotides align to TRBD2. Germline V gene data show CDR1 as DFQATT and CDR2 as SNEGSKA (reference sequence). V dropped 6 bases and J dropped 4; count of bases not matched to a gene: 0. This CDR3 spans 10 amino acids. CDR3 region: CSAGGYEQYF. CDR3 DNA sequence: TGCAGTGCCGGGGGGTACGAGCAGTACTTC.

The chain joins TRBV28 to TRBJ1-5, with 7 bases aligning to TRBD1. CDR1 is MDHEN, CDR2 SYDVKM, per germline. The CDR3 length is 12 residues. The V segment lost 6 bases and the J segment 7 bases; nucleotides outside the gene matches: 3. The CDR3 DNA reads TGTGCCAGCAGCCGGACAGGACAGCCCCAGCATTTT. This encodes CASSRTGQPQHF. Together with reference TRBV28 and TRBJ1-5, the CDR3 gives the full variable domain: DVKVTQSSRYLVKRTGEKVFLECVQDMDHENMFWYRQDPGLGLRLIYFSYDVKMKEKGDIPEGYSVSREKKERFSLILESASTNQTSMYLCASSRTGQPQHFGDGTRLSIL.

V is TRBV7-2 and J is TRBJ2-1; D gene uncertain. Trimming took off 2 bases at V and 10 bases at J, with 6 bases between the two ends. The CDR3 length is 11 residues. Germline-derived CDR1 and CDR2 are SGHTA and FQGNSA. The CDR3 region is CASSLYGEQFF. The CDR3 nucleotides are TGTGCCAGCAGCTTATACGGAGAGCAGTTCTTC.

Here the CDR3 DNA reads TGTGCCAGCTCACCACCGTCGCAAGAGACCCAGTACTTC. Amino acids: CASSPPSQETQYF. The chain links TRBV18 to TRBJ2-5; no firm D call. CDR3 length: 13 amino acids. Germline V gives CDR1 KGHSH, CDR2 LQKENI. Trimming shortened V by 0 bases and J by 2 bases, and 4 bases separated the two germline ends.

The rearrangement joins TRBV5-1 to TRBJ2-5; D perhaps matches TRBD2 (5 bases). The CDR3 sequence is 14 residues long. Trimming took 5 bases from V and 4 from J, leaving 15 bases between them. Germline CDR1 reads SGHRS; CDR2 reads YFSETQ. The DNA for the CDR3 is TGCGCCAGCAGACTAGAGTTGATCGGAGAGACCCAGTACTTC. Its translation is CASRLELIGETQYF.

The chain has TRBV30 and TRBJ1-5, with 7 bases aligning to TRBD1. Per the germline V gene, CDR1 is GTSNPN and CDR2 is SVGIG (reference sequence). This CDR3 region has 12 residues. V was pared by 0 bases and J by 7 bases, with 0 bases of the junction left unmatched. In DNA, the CDR3 is TGTGCCTGGAGTGTACAGGGGCAGCCCCAGCATTTT. Translation: CAWSVQGQPQHF.

The chain employs TRBV5-1 and TRBJ2-7; D uncertain. The CDR3 totals 14 residues. Germline CDR1 reads SGHRS; CDR2 reads YFSETQ. V was clipped by 7 bases and J by 5 bases, with 19 bases between them. CDR3 amino acids: CASDQRADDHEQYF. CDR3 DNA sequence: TGCGCCAGCGACCAACGGGCAGACGACCACGAGCAGTACTTC.

This clone showed up just once. The chain employs TRBV28 and TRBJ1-1, with TRBD1 matching 7 bases. The germline gives CDR1 MDHEN, CDR2 SYDVKM. The CDR3 extends over 15 amino acids. The V segment lost 6 bases and the J segment 3 bases; nucleotides outside the gene matches: 10. CDR3 bases: TGTGCCAGCAGACCCCGACAGGGACTATACACTGAAGCTTTCTTT. Translated, it gives CASRPRQGLYTEAFF.

The sample holds one count of this clone. The chain joins TRBV27 to TRBJ2-3; TRBD1 agrees at 7 bases. The CDR3 sequence is 12 residues long. Germline CDR1 is MNHEY and CDR2 is SMNVEV (reference sequence). J gave up 4 bases and V 5 bases, and 0 bases lay outside the gene matches. CDR3 sequence (DNA): TGTGCCAGCAGTGGACAGGCAGATACGCAGTATTTT. Residues: CASSGQADTQYF.

V gene TRBV6-6 combines with J gene TRBJ1-2; D remains ambiguous. V dropped 2 bases and J dropped 5 bases, with 6 bases sitting between them. Germline CDR1 reads MNHNY; CDR2 reads SVGAGI (reference sequence). The CDR3 contains 12 residues. The CDR3 reads CASSYGMYGYTF. The DNA for the CDR3 is TGTGCCAGCAGTTACGGGATGTATGGCTACACCTTC.

This clone was seen just once. The J gene is TRBJ2-7, the V gene TRBV10-3; no clear D gene. V lost 2 bases and J lost 5, with 10 bases in between. CDR1 and CDR2 (germline): ENHRY, SYGVKD. This CDR3 has 13 amino acids. The CDR3 DNA sequence: TGTGCCATCAGTGAGGCGGCCCCGGACGAGCAGTACTTC. Amino acids: CAISEAAPDEQYF.

This rearrangement joins TRBV19 to TRBJ1-4; 9 nucleotides line up with TRBD1. CDR1 LNHDA and CDR2 SQIVND come from the germline V gene (reference sequence). V lost 9 bases and J lost 8; bases outside the gene matches: 13. This CDR3 region has 15 residues. The CDR3, as DNA: TGTGCCAGCTCCCCAGCCGGGACAGGGAGGGAAAAACTGTTTTTT. Protein sequence: CASSPAGTGREKLFF.

The V call is TRBV28, the J call TRBJ2-5; 9 bases fit TRBD1. Per germline, CDR1 MDHEN and CDR2 SYDVKM. CDR3 length equals 16 residues. V lost 8 bases, J lost 5 bases, and 15 bases stayed unmatched. The CDR3 protein is CASSDRSTGGVETQYF. The CDR3 DNA sequence: TGTGCCAGCTCGGACCGATCAACAGGGGGCGTTGAGACCCAGTACTTC.

Here the CDR3 DNA reads TGTGCCAGCAGTATAAACGGGAGGGCCCTCAATGAGCAGTTCTTC. This encodes CASSINGRALNEQFF. The chain uses TRBV28 and TRBJ2-1, with 8 bases lining up with TRBD2. The J segment lost 6 bases and the V segment lost 5 bases, leaving 9 bases of the junction unmatched. In germline, CDR1 is MDHEN, CDR2 SYDVKM. The CDR3 has 15 amino acids.

The chain recombines TRBV5-1 with TRBJ2-1; 7 bases are shared with TRBD1. This CDR3 is 15 amino acids long. Looked up from germline, CDR1 is SGHRS and CDR2 is YFSETQ. Losses at the gene ends were 5 bases for V and 2 bases for J; bases not matched to a gene: 7. The CDR3 sequence is CASSQRTGPYNEQFF. The CDR3 DNA is TGCGCCAGCAGTCAGCGGACAGGCCCCTACAATGAGCAGTTCTTC.

The V gene is TRBV5-1, the J gene TRBJ2-5; the match to TRBD2 covers 10 bases. Germline V lookup: CDR1 SGHRS, CDR2 YFSETQ. The ends lost 4 bases at V and 5 bases at J; junction bases unmatched: 11. The CDR3 runs to 16 residues. The CDR3 DNA sequence: TGCGCCAGCAGCGGGGCTAGCGGGAGCTTAGGGGAGACCCAGTACTTC. Its protein product is CASSGASGSLGETQYF.

In this sample, this clone turned up once. The chain uses TRBV29-1 and TRBJ2-1; 7 bases align to TRBD1. CDR1 and CDR2 (germline): SQVTM, ANQGSEA. The J segment lost 2 bases and the V segment lost 7 bases, leaving 14 bases of the junction unmatched. The CDR3 extends over 16 amino acids. This CDR3 is CSDLLTGYYPYNEQFF. The DNA for the CDR3 is TGCAGCGACCTGCTGACAGGGTACTATCCCTACAATGAGCAGTTCTTC.

This chain links TRBV30 with TRBJ2-3; D might be TRBD1 or TRBD2, each matching 5 bases. CDR1 GTSNPN and CDR2 SVGIG come from the germline V gene (reference sequence). V gave up 3 bases and J gave up 5 bases, with 15 bases separating them. This CDR3 comprises 14 residues. The CDR3: CAWSLNSGGDTQYF. CDR3 DNA: TGTGCCTGGAGCCTGAATAGTGGGGGAGATACGCAGTATTTT.

This chain joins TRBV7-6 and TRBJ2-7; TRBD1 matches at 9 bases. Germline V gene sequence: CDR1 SGHVS, CDR2 FNYEAQ. V lost 3 bases to trimming and J lost 5 bases; unmatched junction nucleotides: 5. The CDR3 contains 14 residues. The CDR3 bases are TGTGCCAGCAGCTTGGACAGGACAGGGGACGAGCAGTACTTC. Translating gives CASSLDRTGDEQYF.

The rearrangement links TRBV5-1 to TRBJ2-7; D unresolved. Germline CDR1 and CDR2: SGHRS and YFSETQ. This CDR3 comprises 12 residues. V lost 4 bases to trimming and J lost 2 bases, with 7 bases between them. DNA of the CDR3: TGCGCCAGCAGCCATGACACCTACGAGCAGTACTTC. This translates into CASSHDTYEQYF.

The V gene is TRBV7-2, the J gene TRBJ2-5, with D possibly matching TRBD2 (5 bases). The CDR3 is 17 residues long. The V gene's germline CDR1 is SGHTA and CDR2 FQGNSA. V gave up 3 bases and J gave up 5 bases, with 22 bases separating them. CDR3 in amino acids: CASSLLVSGQSRETQYF. Written as DNA, the CDR3 is TGTGCCAGCAGCTTGTTAGTCAGCGGCCAATCGAGGGAGACCCAGTACTTC.